There are many counts of the clone carrying this T cell receptor (beta chain). TCRdb passed the 5' RACE reads through MiXCR, listing each CDR3 protein once. The repertoire holds approximately 130,000 distinct CDR3 sequences, with around 9.7% as singletons. The data stem from a study of CD8 T cells in ankylosing spondylitis. This CDR3 is built from 17 residues. Per the germline V gene, CDR1 is MNHEY and CDR2 is SVGAGI. After removal of 2 bases from V and 2 bases from J, the junction contained 7 bases not matched to a gene. The genes are TRBV6-5 and TRBJ2-1; 9 bases map to TRBD2. The TCR was taken from a male donor with ankylosing spondylitis or in good health (not recorded which). The source material was blood, either unsorted or a sorted T cell fraction (not recorded which). CDR3: CASSYLNPSGAYNEQFF. CDR3 nucleotides: TGTGCCAGCAGTTACCTTAACCCTAGCGGGGCCTACAATGAGCAGTTCTTC.